This entry describes one T cell receptor beta chain. Antigen: not known. Relapses following autologous stem cell transplantation were seen in all patients, with brentuximab vedotin exposure varying. The germline V gene encodes CDR1 LNHDA and CDR2 SQIVND (reference sequence). The CDR3 is made up of 13 amino acids. Trimming cost V 3 bases and J 4 bases, with 9 bases left between them. The data were produced by immunoSEQ multiplex PCR, yet TCRdb's version contains in-frame clones alone and is incomplete. The sample lists 55,000 to 80,000 clones, about 91% occurring once. The sample is drawn from a study of PD-1 blockade in classical Hodgkin lymphoma. Study-level results: Why repertoires differed is undefined; disease activity or prior therapy possibly contributed.

The sequences come from peripheral blood mononuclear cells (PBMCs), collected at baseline. The sequence was obtained from a human donor with classical Hodgkin lymphoma. V gene TRBV19 combines with J gene TRBJ1-2; no clear D. The CDR3 DNA is TGTGCCAGTAGTATGGCAGCATCCTATGGCTACACCTTC. This sequence encodes CASSMAASYGYTF.